Below, 28 T cell receptor beta chains from the same sample are listed, as sequenced in a study of blood T cell repertoires in COVID-19. Using immunoSEQ multiplex PCR, the repertoire was profiled, and TCRdb retains in-frame clones only, with some absent. Altogether fewer than 300,000 clones are present, under 85% being singletons, with the ten largest covering roughly 0.94%. Source material: peripheral blood. Receptors were obtained from a human donor with COVID-19, enrolled during active disease. The donor label of this sample is uncertain.

J is TRBJ2-3 and V is TRBV3-1 (or the pseudogene TRBV3-2); a possible D gene is TRBD1 (6 bases). The V gene lost 0 bases and the J gene lost 0 bases, with 16 bases spanning the gap. This CDR3 contains 18 residues. Germline V gene lookup returns CDR1 LGHDT and CDR2 YNNKEL (reference sequence). CDR3 sequence reads: CASSQDISAGASTDTQYF. CDR3 DNA sequence: TGTGCCAGCAGCCAAGATATAAGCGCAGGGGCTAGCACAGATACGCAGTATTTT.

V gene TRBV5-1 combines with J gene TRBJ1-2; the D gene is possibly TRBD1 (6 bases). Germline V gene lookup returns CDR1 SGHRS and CDR2 YFSETQ. The germline V and J ends were trimmed by 3 bases and 1 base, with 16 bases remaining between them. CDR3 length: 16 residues. In DNA, the CDR3 is TGCGCCAGCAGCTCGAGGGACACCAGTTTTAACTATGGCTACACCTTC. It codes for CASSSRDTSFNYGYTF.

The chain combines TRBV7-3 with TRBJ2-2; D is possibly TRBD2 (6 bases). CDR3 size: 16 residues. Trimming removed 1 base at V and 0 bases at J, with 9 bases between. Germline CDR1 is SGHTA and CDR2 is FQGTGA. The CDR3 protein is CASSLMGGANTGELFF. The CDR3 bases are TGTGCCAGCAGCTTAATGGGCGGGGCGAACACCGGGGAGCTGTTTTTT.

The chain is built from TRBV11-2 and TRBJ2-2; perhaps TRBD1 as D (6 bases). There are 15 residues in the CDR3. Trimming pared 3 bases from V and 4 bases from J, leaving 12 bases between. Germline lookup yields CDR1 SGHAT and CDR2 FQNNGV. CDR3 nucleotides: TGTGCCAGCAGCTTTCAGGGGAGTAGCACCGGGGAGCTGTTTTTT. It translates to CASSFQGSSTGELFF.

The chain joins TRBV21-1 to TRBJ2-1; the table assigns TRBD2, which was not confirmed against the DNA. TRBV21-1 has pseudogene status. This CDR3 comprises 13 residues. The CDR3 loop is CASSGAWREVQFF. The CDR3 DNA follows: TGTGCCAGCAGTGGCGCTTGGCGGGAGGTGCAGTTCTTC.

The rearrangement joins TRBV24-1 to TRBJ2-2, with D tentatively TRBD2 (5 bases). Trimming stripped 9 bases from V and 4 bases from J, with 11 bases between. Germline assignment: CDR1 KGHDR and CDR2 SFDVKD. The CDR3 runs 13 residues. For the CDR3, the DNA is TGTGCCACCGGCGTGCGGGTCACCGGGGAGCTGTTTTTT. Its translation: CATGVRVTGELFF.

This chain uses TRBV19 with TRBJ2-4, with a tentative D call TRBD1 (7 bases). In germline, CDR1 is LNHDA, CDR2 SQIVND (reference sequence). CDR3 length: 13 residues. Trimming took off 5 bases at V and 6 bases at J, with 11 bases between the two ends. CDR3 in DNA: TGTGCCAGTAGTCAGGGGGGAGGAAACATTCAGTACTTC. Its translation is CASSQGGGNIQYF. Variable domain in full (rest from reference TRBV19 and TRBJ2-4): DGGITQSPKYLFRKEGQNVTLSCEQNLNHDAMYWYRQDPGQGLRLIYYSQIVNDFQKGDIAEGYSVSREKKESFPLTVTSAQKNPTAFYLCASSQGGGNIQYFGAGTRLSVL.

J is TRBJ1-2 and V is TRBV28; 7 positions agree with TRBD1. This CDR3 comprises 12 residues. V lost 8 bases to trimming and J lost 2 bases; unmatched junction nucleotides: 2. Germline V CDR1 and CDR2: MDHEN, SYDVKM. DNA for the CDR3: TGTGCCAGCCAGGGACAGAACTATGGCTACACCTTC. Translated: CASQGQNYGYTF.

This chain links TRBV28 with TRBJ1-4; 9 bases are a match to TRBD1. Germline V CDR1 and CDR2: MDHEN, SYDVKM. The CDR3 is made up of 13 amino acids. The J segment lost 8 bases and the V segment lost 10 bases, leaving 8 bases of the junction unmatched. The CDR3 reads CATLDRGREKLFF. CDR3 nucleotide sequence: TGTGCCACCCTCGACAGGGGGAGAGAAAAACTGTTTTTT.

The rearrangement joins TRBV11-2 to TRBJ1-6, with D uncertain. The V end was cut by 5 bases, the J end by 6 bases, with 11 bases between. Germline V CDR1 and CDR2: SGHAT, FQNNGV. The CDR3 sequence is 14 residues long. The CDR3 region is CASSQRRGNSPLHF. CDR3 coding DNA: TGTGCCAGCAGCCAGCGTCGTGGTAATTCACCCCTCCACTTT.

The gene calls are TRBV27 and TRBJ2-1, with 8 bases identical to TRBD2. Germline CDR1 is MNHEY and CDR2 is SMNVEV (reference sequence). The CDR3 runs to 17 residues. V shed 6 bases, J shed 8 bases, and the junction held 18 bases outside the gene matches. This CDR3 is CASRSLQAGVSLHEQFF. The DNA of the CDR3 is TGTGCCAGCAGATCACTCCAAGCGGGAGTGTCACTTCATGAGCAGTTCTTC.

This clone was observed a few times. The chain recombines TRBV10-2 with TRBJ1-6; tentatively, D is TRBD1 (5 bases). Germline V gives CDR1 WSHSY, CDR2 SAAADI. V lost 4 bases and J lost 7, with 14 bases in between. This CDR3 region has 15 residues. CDR3 residues: CASSVGGVGNSPLHF. Here the CDR3 DNA reads TGCGCCAGCAGTGTGGGAGGGGTAGGCAATTCACCCCTCCACTTT.

The rearrangement joins TRBV7-5 to TRBJ2-1; TRBD2, the table's D call, lacks a check against the DNA. TRBV7-5 is assigned pseudogene status. The CDR3 is 17 residues long. This CDR3 is CARSSGLAGGQVREQFF. The CDR3 bases are TGTGCCAGAAGCTCGGGACTAGCGGGAGGGCAAGTGAGGGAGCAGTTCTTC.

The count of this clone is one. The rearrangement links TRBV4-3 to TRBJ2-1; D is unclear. The CDR3 is made up of 15 amino acids. Germline CDR1 LGHNA, CDR2 YSLEER. V was cut by 0 bases and J by 0 bases, with 6 bases left in between. The CDR3 loop is CASSQDGPSYNEQFF. The CDR3 coding sequence is TGCGCCAGCAGCCAAGATGGCCCCTCCTACAATGAGCAGTTCTTC.

The rearrangement uses TRBV15 and TRBJ1-3, with D hard to call. Trimming stripped 0 bases from V and 0 bases from J, with 6 bases between. Per the germline V gene, CDR1 is LNHNV and CDR2 is YYDKDF (reference sequence). This CDR3 spans 15 amino acids. For the CDR3, the DNA is TGTGCCACCAGCAGAGATGGGAGCTCTGGAAACACCATATATTTT. The encoded protein is CATSRDGSSGNTIYF.

The chain has TRBV19 and TRBJ1-1; a possible D gene is TRBD1 (5 bases). The ends were cut back, 5 bases at V and 3 bases at J, with 10 bases in the middle. CDR1 and CDR2 (germline): LNHDA, SQIVND (reference sequence). The CDR3 is 13 amino acids. The CDR3 reads CASSLGGDTEAFF. CDR3 in DNA: TGTGCCAGTAGTTTGGGGGGGGACACTGAAGCTTTCTTT. The variable domain in full, with the rest retrieved from reference TRBV19 and TRBJ1-1, is DGGITQSPKYLFRKEGQNVTLSCEQNLNHDAMYWYRQDPGQGLRLIYYSQIVNDFQKGDIAEGYSVSREKKESFPLTVTSAQKNPTAFYLCASSLGGDTEAFFGQGTRLTVV.

The J gene is TRBJ2-5, the V gene TRBV2, with TRBD1 matching over 9 bases. V lost 8 bases to trimming and J lost 9 bases; unmatched junction nucleotides: 10. The CDR3 contains 13 residues. Germline V CDR1 and CDR2: SNHLY, FYNNEI. CDR3 sequence reads: CASPGDRERAQYF. The DNA of the CDR3 is TGTGCCAGCCCGGGGGACAGGGAGCGGGCCCAGTACTTC.

This chain connects TRBV2 to TRBJ1-1; a weak D match, TRBD1 (6 bases). Deletions cut 5 bases from V and 3 bases from J, with 10 bases between. The CDR3 length is 13 residues. Germline values: CDR1 SNHLY, CDR2 FYNNEI. CDR3 DNA sequence: TGTGCCAGCAGTAGGACAGAGGACACTGAAGCTTTCTTT. Translated: CASSRTEDTEAFF.

The gene calls are TRBV19 and TRBJ1-6; 7 bases are shared with TRBD1. The CDR3 is 16 amino acids. Germline lookup yields CDR1 LNHDA and CDR2 SQIVND (reference sequence). V lost 5 bases, J lost 7 bases, and 11 bases stayed unmatched. The chain's CDR3 is CASSLTDRPNNSPLHF. The CDR3 DNA sequence: TGTGCCAGTAGTTTAACGGACAGGCCCAACAATTCACCCCTCCACTTT.

This clone has only one observation. The chain joins TRBV5-6 to TRBJ2-1, with 12 bases that match TRBD2. Germline CDR1 is SGHDT and CDR2 is YYEEEE. CDR3 size: 17 residues. V lost 0 bases, J lost 7 bases, and 8 bases stayed unmatched. CDR3 nucleotides: TGTGCCAGCAGCTTGGGGCTAGCGGGAGGGTGGGAGAATGAGCAGTTCTTC. It specifies CASSLGLAGGWENEQFF.

This sequence joins TRBV12-5 and TRBJ2-1; TRBD2 might be the D (5 bases). Trimming left V 6 bases short and J 0 bases short, with 9 bases between. This CDR3 has 14 amino acids. Germline V gene data show CDR1 as LGHNT and CDR2 as FRNRAP. The CDR3 is CASGRGSSYNEQFF. The CDR3 region has the DNA TGTGCTAGTGGCCGGGGTAGCTCCTACAATGAGCAGTTCTTC.

The chain uses TRBV10-3 and TRBJ1-2, with D possibly TRBD1 on 5 matching bases. CDR3 length: 12 amino acids. Trimming shortened V by 3 bases and J by 8 bases, and 10 bases separated the two germline ends. Germline lookup yields CDR1 ENHRY and CDR2 SYGVKD. CDR3 coding DNA: TGTGCCATCAGTGAAACGCAGGGAGGCTACACCTTC. It encodes CAISETQGGYTF.

This chain links TRBV7-9 with TRBJ2-3, with 8 bases identical to TRBD2. This CDR3 has 17 residues. V shed 1 base and J 2 bases; nucleotides not matched to a gene: 8. The germline V gene has CDR1 SEHNR and CDR2 FQNEAQ (reference sequence). CDR3 in DNA: TGTGCCAGCAGCTTAGGGGGTAGCGGGATGCACACAGATACGCAGTATTTT. This encodes CASSLGGSGMHTDTQYF.

This clone occurred once. Mismatch with germline at one junction end may stem from a read error. The V call is TRBV28, the J call TRBJ1-1, with D perhaps matching TRBD1 (6 bases). In germline, CDR1 is MDHEN, CDR2 SYDVKM. This CDR3 has 11 residues. CDR3 sequence reads: CTSGEGTEAFF. In DNA form, the CDR3 reads TGCACTTCAGGGGAGGGCACTGAAGCTTTCTTT. The full variable domain, with the rest looked up from reference TRBV28 and TRBJ1-1, is DVKVTQSSRYLVKRTGEKVFLECVQDMDHENMFWYRQDPGLGLRLIYFSYDVKMKEKGDIPEGYSVSREKKERFSLILESASTNQTSMYLCTSGEGTEAFFGQGTRLTVV.

The chain uses TRBV5-1 and TRBJ2-5; tentative D call: TRBD1 (8 bases). V lost 4 bases and J lost 2, with 18 bases in between. CDR1 is SGHRS, CDR2 YFSETQ, per germline. The CDR3 extends over 16 amino acids. CDR3 amino acids: CASSGRGTGTQETQYF. CDR3 nucleotides: TGCGCCAGCAGCGGGAGGGGGACAGGAACACAAGAGACCCAGTACTTC.

This sequence joins TRBV11-3 and TRBJ2-1, with D perhaps matching TRBD2 (7 bases). In germline, CDR1 is SGHNT, CDR2 YENEEA. V lost 5 bases to trimming and J lost 5 bases, with 19 bases between them. CDR3 length equals 16 residues. The CDR3 DNA follows: TGTGCCAGCAGCCCCGGGGGCTCCGGGAGGCACAATGAGCAGTTCTTC. Its protein product is CASSPGGSGRHNEQFF. The full variable domain, in which reference TRBV11-3 and TRBJ2-1 provide the parts outside the CDR3, is EAGVVQSPRYKIIEKKQPVAFWCNPISGHNTLYWYLQNLGQGPELLIRYENEEAVDDSQLPKDRFSAERLKGVDSTLKIQPAELGDSAVYLCASSPGGSGRHNEQFFGPGTRLTVL.

The chain combines TRBV9 with TRBJ1-5, with D possibly TRBD1 on 5 matching bases. Trimming pared 4 bases from V and 9 bases from J, leaving 17 bases between. Germline CDR1 reads SGDLS; CDR2 reads YYNGEE. This CDR3 spans 14 amino acids. The CDR3 DNA follows: TGTGCCAGCAGCCCCGCCAGGACGGGGGGGCCCCAGCATTTT. This encodes CASSPARTGGPQHF.

The chain combines TRBV14 with TRBJ1-1; TRBD1 agrees at 10 bases. This CDR3 comprises 15 residues. CDR1 is SGHDN and CDR2 is FVKESK in the germline V gene. V shed 2 bases, J shed 11 bases, and the junction held 11 bases outside the gene matches. The CDR3 loop reads CASSQSLTGGFLAFF. CDR3 coding DNA: TGTGCCAGCAGCCAATCTTTGACAGGGGGCTTTTTGGCTTTCTTT.